The text below deals with one TCR beta chain. Other DNA sequences of this sample code for an identical CDR3. V lost 1 base and J 2 bases, leaving 6 bases between the germline ends. CDR1 SGHTA and CDR2 FQGNSA come from the germline V gene. The CDR3 spans 14 residues. The sample originates from a study of blood T cell repertoires in COVID-19. Study overall: The United States, Italy and Spain provided the acute and convalescent COVID-19 samples. In each case, the material was cDNA or gDNA derived from T cells, B-cell-depleted T cells, or PBMCs.

The protocol was immunoSEQ multiplex PCR, while the TCRdb copy is restricted to in-frame clones and leaves out a portion. The sample has fewer than 600,000 clones; approximately 87% are singletons. This TCR was sampled from a middle-aged woman who had recovered from COVID-19. Sequences were obtained from PBMCs or T cells enriched from blood (not recorded which). The chain has TRBV7-2 and TRBJ1-5; perhaps TRBD1 as D (6 bases). The DNA of the CDR3 is TGTGCCAGCAGCTTAGGACAGGGCAATCAGCCCCAGCATTTT. This codes for CASSLGQGNQPQHF.